A selection of T cell receptor beta chains follows, all from one sample in a study of T cells in Graves' hyperthyroidism and ophthalmopathy. TCRdb reanalysed the multiplex PCR reads using MiXCR and keeps one entry per CDR3 protein. The data hold over 650,000 distinct CDR3 sequences, with about 45% observed a single time. Sequencing input: peripheral blood or thyroid tissue (not recorded which). Receptor source: an adult man with Graves' disease, either hyperthyroidism or ophthalmopathy (not recorded which). The CDR3 runs from the conserved cysteine through the conserved F or W. Where a row states a size, it is once, few, many or the class of an expanded clone; other rows omit it.

V gene | clone size | CDR3 protein
TRBV7-8 | NA | CASSQGSTSGRKETQYF
TRBV25-1 | many | CASRGGAQGYTF
TRBV25-1 | NA | CASSESGQSIYEQYF
TRBV7-9 | NA | CASSLAVTKQETQYF
TRBV7-2 | NA | CDSRERNTIYF
TRBV11-2 | NA | CASSLDTRANCGYTF
TRBV20-1 | NA | CSARDRLTPGNTIYF
TRBV20-1 | NA | CSARDGQGAYGYTF
TRBV7-8 | few | CASSLAVAEETQYF
TRBV9 | NA | CASSPPREKPDPPGNTIYF
TRBV29-1 | NA | CSGGHGYTF
TRBV9 | NA | CASSRDPSNTGELFF
TRBV6-5 | few | CASRAGQGSQPQHF
TRBV7-2 | many | CASSHGTANYGYTF
TRBV10-3 | NA | CAISESSGTGPIYGYTF
TRBV7-9 | many | CASSLGLTNYGYTF
TRBV10-3 | NA | CAISATGGASIGYTF
TRBV10-3 | many | CAISEAGESYEQYF
TRBV12-3/TRBV12-4 | NA | CASSHIQHF
TRBV7-9 | few | CASRRGVAQGRNTEAFF
TRBV10-3 | many | CAIRRVPNTEAFF
TRBV20-1 | NA | CSADLGRMDQPQHF
TRBV2 | few | CASSEAEGWSQPQHF
TRBV20-1 | few | CSATHPGHTYEQYF
TRBV29-1 | NA | CSPGTGRNEAFF
TRBV9 | NA | CASSRDSRLAEAFF
TRBV10-3 | many | CAISANSYNSPLHF
TRBV29-1 | NA | CSLAASRDYGYTF